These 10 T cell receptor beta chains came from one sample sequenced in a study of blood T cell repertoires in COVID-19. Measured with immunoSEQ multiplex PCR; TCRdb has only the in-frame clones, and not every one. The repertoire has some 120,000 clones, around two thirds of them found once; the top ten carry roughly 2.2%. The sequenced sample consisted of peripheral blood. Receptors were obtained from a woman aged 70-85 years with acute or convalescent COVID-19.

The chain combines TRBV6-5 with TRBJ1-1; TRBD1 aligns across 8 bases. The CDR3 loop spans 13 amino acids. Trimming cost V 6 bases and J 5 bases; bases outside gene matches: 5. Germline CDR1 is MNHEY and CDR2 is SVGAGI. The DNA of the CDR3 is TGTGCCAGCAGACCAGGGGGCTATACTGAAGCTTTCTTT. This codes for CASRPGGYTEAFF.

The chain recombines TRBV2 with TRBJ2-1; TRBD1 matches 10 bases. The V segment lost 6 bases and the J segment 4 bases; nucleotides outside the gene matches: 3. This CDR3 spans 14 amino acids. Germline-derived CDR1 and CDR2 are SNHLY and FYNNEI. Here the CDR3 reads CASSRTGGYNEQFF. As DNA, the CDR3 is TGTGCCAGCAGCCGGACAGGGGGGTACAATGAGCAGTTCTTC.

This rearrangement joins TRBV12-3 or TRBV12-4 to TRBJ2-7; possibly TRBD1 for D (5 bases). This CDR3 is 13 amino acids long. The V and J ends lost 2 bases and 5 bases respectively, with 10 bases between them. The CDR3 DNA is TGTGCCAGCAGTTTAAGTAGGGGCAACGAGCAGTACTTC. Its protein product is CASSLSRGNEQYF.

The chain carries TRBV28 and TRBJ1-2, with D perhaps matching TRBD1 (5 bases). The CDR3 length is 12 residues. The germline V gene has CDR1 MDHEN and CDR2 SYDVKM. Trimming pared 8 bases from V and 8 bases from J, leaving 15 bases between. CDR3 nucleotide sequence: TGTGCCAGCGGTACCGACAGAGCCGGCTACACCTTC. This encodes CASGTDRAGYTF.

CDR3 region: CASSGPPRDYGYTF. Written as DNA, the CDR3 is TGTGCCAGCAGTGGCCCCCCCCGGGACTATGGCTACACCTTC. The J gene is TRBJ1-2, the V gene TRBV2, with no clear D. This CDR3 contains 14 residues. Trimming took 4 bases from V and 3 from J, leaving 12 bases between them. Germline CDR1 reads SNHLY; CDR2 reads FYNNEI. The full variable domain, rest sourced from reference TRBV2 and TRBJ1-2, is EPEVTQTPSHQVTQMGQEVILRCVPISNHLYFYWYRQILGQKVEFLVSFYNNEISEKSEIFDDQFSVERPDGSNFTLKIRSTKLEDSAMYFCASSGPPRDYGYTFGSGTRLTVV.

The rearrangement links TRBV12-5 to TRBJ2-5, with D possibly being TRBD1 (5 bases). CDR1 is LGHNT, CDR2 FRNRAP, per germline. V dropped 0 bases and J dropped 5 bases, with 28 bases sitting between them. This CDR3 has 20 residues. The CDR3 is CASGLVRVDTGLPIGETQYF. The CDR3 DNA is TGTGCTAGTGGTTTGGTACGGGTGGACACTGGCCTTCCAATTGGGGAGACCCAGTACTTC.

This CDR3 reads CASSSTGTGGIGETQYF. CDR3 DNA: TGTGCCAGCTCATCTACCGGGACAGGGGGTATCGGGGAGACCCAGTACTTC. The V gene is TRBV18, the J gene TRBJ2-5, with 11 bases aligning to TRBD1. V lost 5 bases, J lost 5 bases, and 13 bases stayed unmatched. This CDR3 region has 17 residues. From germline, CDR1 is KGHSH and CDR2 LQKENI.

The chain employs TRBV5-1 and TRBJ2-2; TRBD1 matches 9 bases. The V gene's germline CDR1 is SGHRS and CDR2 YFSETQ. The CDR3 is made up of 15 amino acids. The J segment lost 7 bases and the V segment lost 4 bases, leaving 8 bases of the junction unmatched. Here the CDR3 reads CASSPGQGRFGELFF. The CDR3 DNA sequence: TGCGCCAGCAGCCCGGGACAGGGTCGATTCGGGGAGCTGTTTTTT.

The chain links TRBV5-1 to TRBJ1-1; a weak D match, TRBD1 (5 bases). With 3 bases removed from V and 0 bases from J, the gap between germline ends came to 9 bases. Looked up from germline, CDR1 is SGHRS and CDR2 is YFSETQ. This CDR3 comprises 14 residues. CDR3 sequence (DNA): TGCGCCAGCAGCTACAGGACCCTGAACACTGAAGCTTTCTTT. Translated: CASSYRTLNTEAFF.

DNA of the CDR3: TGTGCCAGCAGCCAAGAGCGGAACTCCTACAATGAGCAGTTCTTC. It encodes CASSQERNSYNEQFF. This chain uses TRBV4-2 with TRBJ2-1; D remains ambiguous. Trimming removed 0 bases at V and 0 bases at J, with 6 bases between. The CDR3 covers 15 residues. Germline V gives CDR1 LGHNA, CDR2 YNFKEQ.